This T cell receptor (beta chain) was sequenced in a study of regulatory T cells in long-lasting Graves disease. Libraries of TCR beta came from iRepertoire HTBI primers plus Arm-PCR of CDR3 regions. Original handling: Identified segments across samples numbered some 62 TRBV and more than 12 TRBJ. TCRdb re-analysed the multiplex PCR reads in MiXCR, keeping a single row per CDR3 protein. The V and J calls and clone size are TCRdb's, not the authors'. The sample shows a few hundred thousand distinct CDR3 sequences, about an eighth of them seen only once. This sample's time point: newly diagnosed GD, antithyroid drugs for less than 3 months. Construction of the TCR library relied on RNA isolated from PBMCs. Overall study results and limits: The persistent group shared 2,700 or so public clonotypes, more than the roughly 970 shared by new patients. Few sampled subjects may have lowered accuracy.

This clonotype has a handful of counts. What it binds is unknown. These data were also filed under a second study, of T cells in Graves' hyperthyroidism and ophthalmopathy.

The sequences come from peripheral blood mononuclear cells (PBMCs), collected at new diagnosis, from a patient treated with antithyroid drugs. This clonotype was sampled from a woman aged 18-29 years with Graves disease.

CDR3: CASSFDGLATNEQFF. CDR3 DNA: TGTGCCAGCAGTTTCGACGGACTAGCGACCAATGAGCAGTTCTTC. This chain connects TRBV12-3 or TRBV12-4 to TRBJ2-1; 9 bases map to TRBD2. V shed 3 bases, J shed 6 bases, and the junction held 6 bases outside the gene matches. This CDR3 spans 15 amino acids.